This T cell receptor (beta chain) was recovered during a study of brain T cells in children with intractable seizures. General observations from the study: Patients' HCMV serostatus was unknown; virus specificity rests on CDR3 similarity alone. Pre- and post-surgery blood differed in depth, so pre-surgery absences may be undersampling.

Germline assignment: CDR1 SGHTA and CDR2 FQGNSA. V lost 4 bases, J lost 4 bases, and 2 bases stayed unmatched. There are 13 residues in the CDR3. The table came from immunoSEQ multiplex PCR; TCRdb's copy has only in-frame clones and leaves some out. The sample contains under 400,000 clones, over 90% of which appear only once. Stated time point: blood from clinic visit 5 months post-surgery; TSC patient then seizure free. Surgery cases with the highest brain T cell transcript signatures were chosen for sequencing. Pre-surgery treatment included at least one anti-epileptic drug. As to this clone: The antigen remains undetermined.

The rearrangement uses TRBV7-2 and TRBJ1-1; 8 positions match TRBD1. This sequence originates from a boy in the first two years of life with tuberous sclerosis and intractable seizures. This specimen consisted of peripheral blood, obtained about 5 months after surgery. In nucleotides, the CDR3 is TGTGCCAGCAGCTGGACAGGGCTCACTGAAGCTTTCTTT. Its translation is CASSWTGLTEAFF.